This TCR beta chain was sequenced in a study of T cells after yellow fever vaccination. Whole-study findings and limits: Contaminating bulk clonotypes could be abundant in FACS-sorted repertoires.

This clonotype showed up many times. Its antigen is currently unknown. MiXCR, applied by TCRdb to the 5' RACE reads, yields one record per CDR3 protein. The table includes around 100,000 distinct CDR3 sequences, 7.5% to 9.5% detected once. The material was CD8+ T cells sorted from PBMCs, obtained 45 days after the yellow fever booster vaccination. The clonotype was recovered from a man aged 25 to 45 who received the YFV17D yellow fever vaccine.

The CDR3 DNA reads as TGTGCCACCAGCAGAGATCGTGGAAACTATGGCTACACCTTC. Its translation: CATSRDRGNYGYTF. The rearrangement uses TRBV15 and TRBJ1-2; no reliable D call. Germline V gives CDR1 LNHNV, CDR2 YYDKDF (reference sequence). The CDR3 has 14 residues. V shed 0 bases and J shed 2 bases, with 7 bases lying between them.